A selection of T cell receptor beta chains follows, all from one sample in a study of T-cell reconstitution after alpha-beta-depleted transplantation in children. A single record per CDR3 protein comes from TCRdb applying MiXCR to the PCR reads. Of around 500,000 distinct CDR3 sequences in the sample, more than 20% are singletons; the top ten hold 12% to 15%. The sequencing used PBMCs, mostly from graft donor cells, collected 360 days after TCRalphabeta/CD19-depleted stem cell transplant. Receptors originate from a boy younger than two who had a stem cell transplant for acute myeloid leukemia, so the T cells may come from the graft donor. Each CDR3 is given with its conserved first and last residue. A D gene is named only where the DNA matches it firmly. Size tells how often a clone was seen (once, few, many) or the class of an expanded clone, and some rows leave it out.

d_gene: TRBD1
j_gene: TRBJ2-1
v_gene: TRBV18
abundance: once
CDR3nt: TGTGCCAGCTCACCGCCGACAGGGCTGCATGAGCAGTTCTTC
CDR3aa: CASSPPTGLHEQFF

d_gene: TRBD2
j_gene: TRBJ2-5
v_gene: TRBV20-1
abundance: few
CDR3nt: TGCAGTGCATCAGCGGGGCGGGAGACCCAGTACTTC
CDR3aa: CSASAGRETQYF

d_gene: TRBD1
j_gene: TRBJ1-1
v_gene: TRBV28
abundance: NA
CDR3nt: TGTGCCAGCAACCCCGGAGGGACAGGGGGCACTGAAGCTTTCTTT
CDR3aa: CASNPGGTGGTEAFF

d_gene: NA
j_gene: TRBJ1-2
v_gene: TRBV13
abundance: many
CDR3nt: TGTGCCAGCAGCCCTTACGGGGGGAACGGCTACACCTTC
CDR3aa: CASSPYGGNGYTF

d_gene: TRBD2
j_gene: TRBJ2-3
v_gene: TRBV7-2
abundance: many
CDR3nt: TGTGCCAGCAGCTTAGCTGGGACTAGCGTAGATACGCAGTATTTT
CDR3aa: CASSLAGTSVDTQYF

d_gene: TRBD2
j_gene: TRBJ2-3
v_gene: TRBV11-2
abundance: few
CDR3nt: TGTGCCAGCAGGCGTCACACTAGCGGGGACCCAGATACGCAGTATTTT
CDR3aa: CASRRHTSGDPDTQYF

d_gene: NA
j_gene: TRBJ2-1
v_gene: TRBV5-1
abundance: many
CDR3nt: TGCGCCAGCAGCCTTTTAGGGGGGGAGAATGAGCAGTTCTTC
CDR3aa: CASSLLGGENEQFF

d_gene: NA
j_gene: TRBJ2-1
v_gene: TRBV20-1
abundance: few
CDR3nt: TGCAGTGCTAGGGACCAGCGGAGACAGTACAATGAGCAGTTCTTC
CDR3aa: CSARDQRRQYNEQFF

d_gene: NA
j_gene: TRBJ1-1
v_gene: TRBV21-1
abundance: NA
CDR3nt: TGTGCCAGCAGCAAAGAGCGAGACACAAAAGGAAGGGACACTGAAGCTTTCTTT
CDR3aa: CASSKERDTKGRDTEAFF

d_gene: NA
j_gene: TRBJ2-2
v_gene: TRBV11-2
abundance: NA
CDR3nt: TGTGCCAGCAGAAACAGGGTATCGAACACCGGGGAGCTGTTTTTT
CDR3aa: CASRNRVSNTGELFF

d_gene: TRBD1
j_gene: TRBJ1-4
v_gene: TRBV7-9
abundance: many
CDR3nt: TGTGCCAGCAGCTTCGGGACAGCCCTTGAAAAACTGTTTTTT
CDR3aa: CASSFGTALEKLFF

d_gene: NA
j_gene: TRBJ2-5
v_gene: TRBV12-3/TRBV12-4
abundance: few
CDR3nt: TGTGCCAGCAGTTTATCCCCCTATCACCAAGAGACCCAGTACTTC
CDR3aa: CASSLSPYHQETQYF

d_gene: TRBD1
j_gene: TRBJ1-1
v_gene: TRBV20-1
abundance: few
CDR3nt: TGCAGTGCTGGGGGACAGGGTGATTTGAGCACTGAAGCTTTCTTT
CDR3aa: CSAGGQGDLSTEAFF

d_gene: NA
j_gene: TRBJ2-5
v_gene: TRBV11-2
abundance: NA
CDR3nt: TGTGCCAGCAGCTATATTACAGGGGAGGACCAGTACTTC
CDR3aa: CASSYITGEDQYF

d_gene: NA
j_gene: TRBJ1-1
v_gene: TRBV6-2/TRBV6-3
abundance: many
CDR3nt: TGTGCCAGCACCCAATTGGCAGGTCCGAGGACTGAAGCTTTCTTT
CDR3aa: CASTQLAGPRTEAFF

d_gene: NA
j_gene: TRBJ2-5
v_gene: TRBV24-1
abundance: NA
CDR3nt: TGTGCCACCAGCGAGTCTGGGGCTTACCAAGAGACCCAGTACTTC
CDR3aa: CATSESGAYQETQYF

d_gene: TRBD1
j_gene: TRBJ2-3
v_gene: TRBV4-3
abundance: NA
CDR3nt: TGCGCCAGCAGCGAGGACAGGGCGAGCACAGATACGCAGTATTTT
CDR3aa: CASSEDRASTDTQYF

d_gene: TRBD1
j_gene: TRBJ2-3
v_gene: TRBV6-5
abundance: few
CDR3nt: TGTGCCAGCACCGAGACAGGGTACCCAGATACGCAGTATTTT
CDR3aa: CASTETGYPDTQYF

d_gene: TRBD2
j_gene: TRBJ2-1
v_gene: TRBV3-1
abundance: NA
CDR3nt: TGTGCCAGCAGCCGTATGAGCGGGGGGGTTTACAATGAGCAGTTCTTC
CDR3aa: CASSRMSGGVYNEQFF

d_gene: NA
j_gene: TRBJ1-5
v_gene: TRBV20-1
abundance: NA
CDR3nt: TGCAGTGCTAGAGAGGCCCTATTGACTCATCAGCCCCAGCATTTT
CDR3aa: CSAREALLTHQPQHF

d_gene: NA
j_gene: TRBJ2-2
v_gene: TRBV15
abundance: NA
CDR3nt: TGTGCCACCAGCAGAGATCCGGTTTGGGCAGTCACCGGGGAGCTGTTTTTT
CDR3aa: CATSRDPVWAVTGELFF

d_gene: NA
j_gene: TRBJ2-1
v_gene: TRBV5-1
abundance: few
CDR3nt: TGCGCCAGCAGCTTGGGCCTAACGGGGAATGAGCAGTTCTTC
CDR3aa: CASSLGLTGNEQFF

d_gene: NA
j_gene: TRBJ2-5
v_gene: TRBV11-2
abundance: once
CDR3nt: TGTGCCAGCAGCTCCGGCGGGCTAGCGAGTGAGACCCAGTACTTC
CDR3aa: CASSSGGLASETQYF

d_gene: NA
j_gene: TRBJ2-1
v_gene: TRBV20-1
abundance: NA
CDR3nt: TGCAGTGCTAGAGGGGGGCCCACCTTAAATGAGCAGTTCTTC
CDR3aa: CSARGGPTLNEQFF

d_gene: NA
j_gene: TRBJ2-1
v_gene: TRBV7-2
abundance: few
CDR3nt: TGTGCCAGCAGCTCCCGGGCCCCTTGGAGCAATGAGCAGTTCTTC
CDR3aa: CASSSRAPWSNEQFF

d_gene: NA
j_gene: TRBJ2-5
v_gene: TRBV25-1
abundance: NA
CDR3nt: TGTGCCAGCAGTGAATATGGGAGGGGGGCCCAAGAGACCCAGTACTTC
CDR3aa: CASSEYGRGAQETQYF

d_gene: TRBD2
j_gene: TRBJ2-3
v_gene: TRBV6-2/TRBV6-3
abundance: many
CDR3nt: TGTGCCAGCAGTTACTCGGGACTAGCGGGGGCCACAGATACGCAGTATTTT
CDR3aa: CASSYSGLAGATDTQYF

d_gene: NA
j_gene: TRBJ2-1
v_gene: TRBV10-3
abundance: few
CDR3nt: TGTGCCATCAGTGATGGAGGTCACAATGAGCAGTTCTTC
CDR3aa: CAISDGGHNEQFF

d_gene: TRBD2
j_gene: TRBJ2-5
v_gene: TRBV20-1
abundance: once
CDR3nt: TGCAGTGCCCCCGGGACTAGCGGGGGACTGTACCAAGAGACCCAGTACTTC
CDR3aa: CSAPGTSGGLYQETQYF

d_gene: TRBD1
j_gene: TRBJ2-7
v_gene: TRBV12-3/TRBV12-4
abundance: NA
CDR3nt: TGTGCCAGCAGTTTGGGCCCCGGACAGGGGGACGTCTACGAGCAGTACTTC
CDR3aa: CASSLGPGQGDVYEQYF

d_gene: NA
j_gene: TRBJ2-5
v_gene: TRBV29-1
abundance: many
CDR3nt: TGCAGCGTTTGGGACATCCAAGAGACCCAGTACTTC
CDR3aa: CSVWDIQETQYF

d_gene: NA
j_gene: TRBJ1-1
v_gene: TRBV5-1
abundance: NA
CDR3nt: TGCGCCAGCAGCTTGTGGGTCCGGGGAACTGAAGCTTTCTTT
CDR3aa: CASSLWVRGTEAFF

d_gene: TRBD1
j_gene: TRBJ1-4
v_gene: TRBV12-3/TRBV12-4
abundance: NA
CDR3nt: TGTGCCAGCACCCAAAGGGAGGGGGCGAAAAAACTGTTTTTT
CDR3aa: CASTQREGAKKLFF

d_gene: NA
j_gene: TRBJ2-1
v_gene: TRBV7-2
abundance: few
CDR3nt: TGTGCCTCCTCCACGGGGAACAACAATGAGCAGTTCTTC
CDR3aa: CASSTGNNNEQFF

d_gene: NA
j_gene: TRBJ2-2
v_gene: TRBV12-3/TRBV12-4
abundance: many
CDR3nt: TGTGCCAGCAGCTCCATCGCCGGGGAGCTGTTTTTT
CDR3aa: CASSSIAGELFF

d_gene: NA
j_gene: TRBJ2-3
v_gene: TRBV11-2
abundance: few
CDR3nt: TGTGCCAGCAGCTTAGAGAGACTCTCCGGGGCGTCAGATACGCAGTATTTT
CDR3aa: CASSLERLSGASDTQYF

d_gene: NA
j_gene: TRBJ2-7
v_gene: TRBV11-1
abundance: once
CDR3nt: TGTGCCAGCAACCACGGCAGGGACTTTACCGAGCAGTACTTC
CDR3aa: CASNHGRDFTEQYF

d_gene: NA
j_gene: TRBJ2-1
v_gene: TRBV11-2
abundance: NA
CDR3nt: TGTGCCAGCAGCCCCTCTTCACTAGCCCGGTGGGACTACAATGAGCAGTTCTTC
CDR3aa: CASSPSSLARWDYNEQFF

d_gene: NA
j_gene: TRBJ2-3
v_gene: TRBV25-1
abundance: NA
CDR3nt: TGTGCCAGCAGACCGGACCCTTGGACAGATACGCAGTATTTT
CDR3aa: CASRPDPWTDTQYF

d_gene: NA
j_gene: TRBJ1-1
v_gene: TRBV29-1
abundance: few
CDR3nt: TGCAGCGTTGAATGGGGGTATGACACTGAAGCTTTCTTT
CDR3aa: CSVEWGYDTEAFF

d_gene: NA
j_gene: TRBJ2-5
v_gene: TRBV6-1
abundance: NA
CDR3nt: TGTGCCAGCAGGCGAAATTCACGAGAGACCCAGTACTTC
CDR3aa: CASRRNSRETQYF

d_gene: TRBD1
j_gene: TRBJ2-3
v_gene: TRBV29-1
abundance: many
CDR3nt: TGCAGCGTTGGTGGGACAGGGGGCAGTCCAGATACGCAGTATTTT
CDR3aa: CSVGGTGGSPDTQYF

d_gene: NA
j_gene: TRBJ2-2
v_gene: TRBV6-1
abundance: NA
CDR3nt: TGTGCCAGTAGGCCCGGGCTCCGCACCGGGGAGCTGTTTTTT
CDR3aa: CASRPGLRTGELFF

d_gene: NA
j_gene: TRBJ2-2
v_gene: TRBV4-2
abundance: many
CDR3nt: TGTGCCAGCAGCCAAGATCTAAGCTCCGGGGAGCTGTTTTTT
CDR3aa: CASSQDLSSGELFF

d_gene: TRBD1
j_gene: TRBJ2-7
v_gene: TRBV25-1
abundance: many
CDR3nt: TGTGCCAGCAGTGAGGCCGGGACAGGAATCTCCTACGAGCAGTACTTC
CDR3aa: CASSEAGTGISYEQYF

d_gene: NA
j_gene: TRBJ2-5
v_gene: TRBV7-2
abundance: many
CDR3nt: TGTGCCAGCAGCCCGGGGTCTCCACAAGAGACCCAGTACTTC
CDR3aa: CASSPGSPQETQYF

d_gene: NA
j_gene: TRBJ2-3
v_gene: TRBV7-9
abundance: many
CDR3nt: TGTGCCAGCAGCCAGGCGACAGATACGCAGTATTTT
CDR3aa: CASSQATDTQYF

d_gene: TRBD1
j_gene: TRBJ2-1
v_gene: TRBV10-3
abundance: NA
CDR3nt: TGTGCCATCAGCAACGGACAGGGGTCCTACAATGAGCAGTTCTTC
CDR3aa: CAISNGQGSYNEQFF

d_gene: NA
j_gene: TRBJ2-7
v_gene: TRBV9
abundance: many
CDR3nt: TGTGCCAGCTCCGTAGCTGGGGACGGCCCCTACGAGCAGTACTTC
CDR3aa: CASSVAGDGPYEQYF

d_gene: TRBD2
j_gene: TRBJ2-2
v_gene: TRBV6-5
abundance: NA
CDR3nt: TGTGCCAGCAGTTACGACACTAGCGGGGGCCTCACCGGGGAGCTGTTTTTT
CDR3aa: CASSYDTSGGLTGELFF

d_gene: NA
j_gene: TRBJ1-2
v_gene: TRBV20-1
abundance: NA
CDR3nt: TGCAGTGCTAACGAGCCCTATGGCTACACCTTC
CDR3aa: CSANEPYGYTF

d_gene: NA
j_gene: TRBJ2-3
v_gene: TRBV20-1
abundance: many
CDR3nt: TGCAGTGCCCGCTCGGTTAGCACAGATACGCAGTATTTT
CDR3aa: CSARSVSTDTQYF

d_gene: TRBD1
j_gene: TRBJ2-1
v_gene: TRBV20-1
abundance: few
CDR3nt: TGCAGTGCTAGAGACCCGGGACAGGGGTACAATGAGCAGTTCTTC
CDR3aa: CSARDPGQGYNEQFF